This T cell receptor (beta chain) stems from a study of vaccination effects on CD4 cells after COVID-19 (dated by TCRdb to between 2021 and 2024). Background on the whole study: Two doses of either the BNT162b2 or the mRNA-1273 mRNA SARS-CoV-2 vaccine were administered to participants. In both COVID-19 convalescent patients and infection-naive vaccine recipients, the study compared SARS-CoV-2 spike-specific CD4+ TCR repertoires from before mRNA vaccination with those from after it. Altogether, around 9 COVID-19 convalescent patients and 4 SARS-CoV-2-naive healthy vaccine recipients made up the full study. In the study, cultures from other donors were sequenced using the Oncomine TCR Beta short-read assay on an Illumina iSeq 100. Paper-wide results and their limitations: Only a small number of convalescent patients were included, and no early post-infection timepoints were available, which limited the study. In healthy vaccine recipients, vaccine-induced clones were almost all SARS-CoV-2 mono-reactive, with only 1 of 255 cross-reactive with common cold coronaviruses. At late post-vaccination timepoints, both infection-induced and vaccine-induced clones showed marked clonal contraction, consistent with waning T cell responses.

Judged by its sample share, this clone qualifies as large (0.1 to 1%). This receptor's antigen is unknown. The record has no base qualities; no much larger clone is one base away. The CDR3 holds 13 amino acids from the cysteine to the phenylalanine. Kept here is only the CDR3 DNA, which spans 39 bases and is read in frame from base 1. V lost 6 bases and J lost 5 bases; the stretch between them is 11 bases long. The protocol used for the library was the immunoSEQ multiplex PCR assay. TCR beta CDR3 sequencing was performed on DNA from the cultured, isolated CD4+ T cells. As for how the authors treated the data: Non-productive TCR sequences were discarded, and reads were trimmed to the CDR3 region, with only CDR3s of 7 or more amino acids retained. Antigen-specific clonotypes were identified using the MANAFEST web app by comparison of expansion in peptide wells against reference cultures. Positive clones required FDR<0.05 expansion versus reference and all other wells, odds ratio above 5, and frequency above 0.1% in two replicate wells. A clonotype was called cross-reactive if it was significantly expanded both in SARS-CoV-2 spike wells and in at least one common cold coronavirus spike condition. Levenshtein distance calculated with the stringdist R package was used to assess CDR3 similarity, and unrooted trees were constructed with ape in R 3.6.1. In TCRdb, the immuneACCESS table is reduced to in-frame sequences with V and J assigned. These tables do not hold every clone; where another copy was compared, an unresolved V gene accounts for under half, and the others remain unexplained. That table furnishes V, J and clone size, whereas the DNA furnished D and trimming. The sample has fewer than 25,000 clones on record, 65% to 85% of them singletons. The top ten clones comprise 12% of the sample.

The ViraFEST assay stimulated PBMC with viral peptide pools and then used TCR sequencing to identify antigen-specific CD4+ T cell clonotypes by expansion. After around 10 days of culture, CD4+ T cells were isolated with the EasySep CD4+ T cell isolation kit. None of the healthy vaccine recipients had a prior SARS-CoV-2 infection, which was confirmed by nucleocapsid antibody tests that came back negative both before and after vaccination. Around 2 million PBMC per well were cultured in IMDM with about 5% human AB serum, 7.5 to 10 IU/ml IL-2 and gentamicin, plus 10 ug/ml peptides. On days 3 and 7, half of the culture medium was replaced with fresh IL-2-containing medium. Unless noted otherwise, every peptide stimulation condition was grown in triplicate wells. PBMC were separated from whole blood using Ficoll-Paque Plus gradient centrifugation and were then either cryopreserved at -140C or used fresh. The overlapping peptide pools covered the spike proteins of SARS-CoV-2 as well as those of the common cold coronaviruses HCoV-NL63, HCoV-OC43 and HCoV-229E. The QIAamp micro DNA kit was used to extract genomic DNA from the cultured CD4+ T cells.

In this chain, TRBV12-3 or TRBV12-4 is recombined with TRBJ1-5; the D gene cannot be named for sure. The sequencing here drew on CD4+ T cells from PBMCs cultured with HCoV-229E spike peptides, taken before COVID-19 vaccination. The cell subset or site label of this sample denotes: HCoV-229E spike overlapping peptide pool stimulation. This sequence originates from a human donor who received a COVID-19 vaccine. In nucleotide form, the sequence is TGTGCCAGCAGGCGACGGATTGATCAGCCCCAGCATTTT. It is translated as CASRRRIDQPQHF.